This T cell receptor beta chain was documented in a study of cytomegalovirus exposure and HLA in healthy donors. Study information: Early release data held roughly 90 million unique TCRs from HLA-typed donors.

PCR used 60 Vbeta primers and 13 Jbeta primers. TCRdb's copy holds only in-frame clones and misses some; the assay was immunoSEQ multiplex PCR. The sample consists of 150,000 to 200,000 clones, around 80% of them appearing once. Notes on this clone: Its antigen is not identified.

General study findings and limits: Segments of the TCR beta V type were, in most cases, productive about 90% or about 30% of the time in an earlier analysis. Later work found most CMV-associated TCR beta chains apparently HLA-restricted.

This CDR3 spans 15 amino acids. Sequenced material: PBMCs. The sequence came from a woman younger than 35 in good health and CMV-seropositive. V gene TRBV21-1 combines with J gene TRBJ2-5; the DNA was not used to check the table's D call, TRBD1. TRBV21-1 is designated a pseudogene. The CDR3 nucleotides are TGTGCCAGCAGGCGACAGGCGGATCTCCAAGAGACCCAGTACTTC. Encoded protein: CASRRQADLQETQYF.